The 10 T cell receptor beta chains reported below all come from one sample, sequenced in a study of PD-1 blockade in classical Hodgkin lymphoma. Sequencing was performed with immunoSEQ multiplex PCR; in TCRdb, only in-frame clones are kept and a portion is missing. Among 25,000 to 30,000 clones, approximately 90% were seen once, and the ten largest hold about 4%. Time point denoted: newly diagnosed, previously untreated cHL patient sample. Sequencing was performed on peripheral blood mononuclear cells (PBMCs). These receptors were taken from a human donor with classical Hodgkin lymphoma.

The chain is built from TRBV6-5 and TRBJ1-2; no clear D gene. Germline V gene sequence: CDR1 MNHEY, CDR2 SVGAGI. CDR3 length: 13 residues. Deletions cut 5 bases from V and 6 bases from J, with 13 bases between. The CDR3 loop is CASSDLGSNGYTF. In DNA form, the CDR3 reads TGTGCCAGCAGTGATCTGGGGAGCAATGGCTACACCTTC.

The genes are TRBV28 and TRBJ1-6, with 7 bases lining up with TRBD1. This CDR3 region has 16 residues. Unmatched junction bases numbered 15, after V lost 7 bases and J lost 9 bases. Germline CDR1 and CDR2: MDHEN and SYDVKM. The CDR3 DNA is TGTGCCAGCACCTTCGGGACAGTAGTTTCGGGTTCACCCCTCCACTTT. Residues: CASTFGTVVSGSPLHF.

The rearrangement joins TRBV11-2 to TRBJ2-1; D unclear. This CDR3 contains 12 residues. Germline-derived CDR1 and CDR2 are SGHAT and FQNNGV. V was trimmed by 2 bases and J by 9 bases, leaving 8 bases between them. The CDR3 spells CASSLIAVEQFF. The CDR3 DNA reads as TGTGCCAGCAGCTTAATTGCGGTTGAGCAGTTCTTC.

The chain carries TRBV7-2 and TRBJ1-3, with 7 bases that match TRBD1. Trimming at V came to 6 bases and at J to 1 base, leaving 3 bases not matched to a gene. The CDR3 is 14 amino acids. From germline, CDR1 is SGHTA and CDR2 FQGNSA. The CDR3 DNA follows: TGTGCCAGCAGGACGACAGGGTCTGGAAACACCATATATTTT. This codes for CASRTTGSGNTIYF.

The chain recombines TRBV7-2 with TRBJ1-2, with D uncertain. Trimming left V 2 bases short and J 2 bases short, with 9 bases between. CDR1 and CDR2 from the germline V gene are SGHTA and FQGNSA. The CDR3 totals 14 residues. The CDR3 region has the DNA TGTGCCAGCAGCTTAATCGCAGTCAACTATGGCTACACCTTC. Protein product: CASSLIAVNYGYTF. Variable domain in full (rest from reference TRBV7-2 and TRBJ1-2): GAGVSQSPSNKVTEKGKDVELRCDPISGHTALYWYRQSLGQGLEFLIYFQGNSAPDKSGLPSDRFSAERTGGSVSTLTIQRTQQEDSAVYLCASSLIAVNYGYTFGSGTRLTVV.

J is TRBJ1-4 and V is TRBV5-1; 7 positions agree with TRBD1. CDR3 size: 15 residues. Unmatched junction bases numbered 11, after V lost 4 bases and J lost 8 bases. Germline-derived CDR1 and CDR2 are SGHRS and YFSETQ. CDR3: CASSEMTGTIEKLFF. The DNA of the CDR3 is TGCGCCAGCAGCGAGATGACAGGGACTATAGAAAAACTGTTTTTT.

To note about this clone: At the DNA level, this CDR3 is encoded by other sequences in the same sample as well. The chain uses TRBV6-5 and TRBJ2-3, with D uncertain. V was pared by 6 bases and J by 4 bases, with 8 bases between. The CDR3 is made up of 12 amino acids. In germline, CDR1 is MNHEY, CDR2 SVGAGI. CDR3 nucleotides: TGTGCCAGCAGCCCCCGCCCAGATACGCAGTATTTT. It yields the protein CASSPRPDTQYF.

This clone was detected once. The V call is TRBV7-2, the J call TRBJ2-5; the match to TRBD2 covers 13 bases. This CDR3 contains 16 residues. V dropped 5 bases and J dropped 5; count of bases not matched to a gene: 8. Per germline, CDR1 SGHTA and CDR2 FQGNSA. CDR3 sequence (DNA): TGTGCCAGCAGCCTAACTAGCGGGAGGGCCGTGGAGACCCAGTACTTC. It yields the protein CASSLTSGRAVETQYF.

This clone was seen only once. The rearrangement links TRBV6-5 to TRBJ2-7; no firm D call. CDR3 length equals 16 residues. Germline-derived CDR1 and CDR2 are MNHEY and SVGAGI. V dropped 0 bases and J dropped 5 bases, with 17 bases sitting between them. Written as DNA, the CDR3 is TGTGCCAGCAGTTACTCTCCGTCGGAGCGAAAGGACGAGCAGTACTTC. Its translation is CASSYSPSERKDEQYF.

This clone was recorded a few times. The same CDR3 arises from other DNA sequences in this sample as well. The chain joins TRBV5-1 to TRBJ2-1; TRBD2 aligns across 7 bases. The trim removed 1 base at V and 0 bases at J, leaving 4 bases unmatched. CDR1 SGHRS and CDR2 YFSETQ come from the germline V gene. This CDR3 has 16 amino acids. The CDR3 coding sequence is TGCGCCAGCAGCTTGTCTGGCGGGAGCTCCTACAATGAGCAGTTCTTC. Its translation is CASSLSGGSSYNEQFF.